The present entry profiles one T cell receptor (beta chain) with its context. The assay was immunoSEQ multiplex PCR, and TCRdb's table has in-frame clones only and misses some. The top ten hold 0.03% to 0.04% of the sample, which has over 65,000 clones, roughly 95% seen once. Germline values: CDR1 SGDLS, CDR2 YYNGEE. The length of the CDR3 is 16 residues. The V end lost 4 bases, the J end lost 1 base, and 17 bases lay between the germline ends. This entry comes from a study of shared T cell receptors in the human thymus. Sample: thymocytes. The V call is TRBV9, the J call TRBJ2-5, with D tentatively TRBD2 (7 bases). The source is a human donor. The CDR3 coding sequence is TGTGCCAGCAGCCGGCAGGAGGGGGGGCCCCAAGAGACCCAGTACTTC. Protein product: CASSRQEGGPQETQYF.